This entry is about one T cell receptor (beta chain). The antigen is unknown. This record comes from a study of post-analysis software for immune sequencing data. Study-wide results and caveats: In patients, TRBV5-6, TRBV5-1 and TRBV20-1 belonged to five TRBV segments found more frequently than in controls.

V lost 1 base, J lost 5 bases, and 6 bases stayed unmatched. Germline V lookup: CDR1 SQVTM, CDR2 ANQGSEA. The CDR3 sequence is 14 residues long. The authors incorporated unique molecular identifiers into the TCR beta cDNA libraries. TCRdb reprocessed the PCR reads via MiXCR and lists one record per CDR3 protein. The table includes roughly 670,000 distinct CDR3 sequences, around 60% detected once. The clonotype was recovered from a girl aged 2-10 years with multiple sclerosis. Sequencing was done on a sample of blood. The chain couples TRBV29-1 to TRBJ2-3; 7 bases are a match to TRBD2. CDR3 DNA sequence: TGCAGCGTTGAAGGGAGTACGGGAGGAGATACGCAGTATTTT. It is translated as CSVEGSTGGDTQYF.